The 11 T cell receptor beta chains reported below all come from one sample, sequenced in a study of memory CD8 T cells in hepatitis C reinfection. Time point in this sample: peak reinfection, 3 to 8 weeks after reinfection detection. Sorted cells were sequenced directly ex vivo without any in vitro expansion. Sequencing was performed with immunoSEQ multiplex PCR; in TCRdb, only in-frame clones are kept and a portion is missing. The data show 35,000 to 55,000 clones, 70% to 90% seen once. The sequenced sample was naive CD8+ T cells sorted from blood. The source of these receptors is a man aged 18 to 29 with hepatitis C virus infection.

Points on this clone: At the DNA level, this CDR3 is encoded by other sequences in the same sample as well. This chain uses TRBV2 with TRBJ1-1, with a weak D call TRBD1 (5 bases). CDR3 size: 14 residues. Germline V gene data show CDR1 as SNHLY and CDR2 as FYNNEI. V was cut by 6 bases and J by 1 base, with 12 bases left in between. CDR3 sequence (DNA): TGTGCCAGCAGCCTGGGGCAGGGGAACACTGAAGCTTTCTTT. Translated, it gives CASSLGQGNTEAFF.

The chain has TRBV2 and TRBJ1-4; the D is unclear. Germline CDR1 reads SNHLY; CDR2 reads FYNNEI. The ends were cut back, 4 bases at V and 1 base at J, with 19 bases in the middle. The CDR3 covers 18 residues. The CDR3 reads CASSGARTTSGTNEKLFF. In nucleotides, the CDR3 is TGTGCCAGCAGTGGGGCCAGAACAACAAGTGGAACTAATGAAAAACTGTTTTTT. Together with reference TRBV2 and TRBJ1-4, the CDR3 gives the full variable domain: EPEVTQTPSHQVTQMGQEVILRCVPISNHLYFYWYRQILGQKVEFLVSFYNNEISEKSEIFDDQFSVERPDGSNFTLKIRSTKLEDSAMYFCASSGARTTSGTNEKLFFGSGTQLSVL.

The V gene is TRBV27, the J gene TRBJ2-7, with D perhaps matching TRBD2 (6 bases). V was cut by 5 bases and J by 3 bases, with 11 bases left in between. CDR1 and CDR2 from the germline V gene are MNHEY and SMNVEV (reference sequence). This CDR3 comprises 13 residues. The CDR3 spells CASSPGTGYEQYF. In DNA, the CDR3 is TGTGCCAGCAGTCCCGGGACTGGCTACGAGCAGTACTTC.

The rearrangement joins TRBV5-4 to TRBJ2-5; no clear D. V lost 2 bases and J lost 3, with 8 bases in between. This CDR3 region has 13 residues. Looked up from germline, CDR1 is SGHNT and CDR2 is YYREEE (reference sequence). The CDR3 nucleotides are TGTGCCAGCAGCTTAGCAATTGAAGAGACCCAGTACTTC. Translated: CASSLAIEETQYF. Full variable domain (remainder filled in from reference TRBV5-4 and TRBJ2-5): ETGVTQSPTHLIKTRGQQVTLRCSSQSGHNTVSWYQQALGQGPQFIFQYYREEENGRGNFPPRFSGLQFPNYSSELNVNALELDDSALYLCASSLAIEETQYFGPGTRLLVL.

The chain recombines TRBV28 with TRBJ2-3; 13 bases align to TRBD2. Per the germline V gene, CDR1 is MDHEN and CDR2 is SYDVKM. Trimming cost V 2 bases and J 3 bases; bases outside gene matches: 5. The CDR3 has 17 amino acids. As DNA, the CDR3 is TGTGCCAGCAGTTTAACTAGCGGGAGGGTGGTGACAGATACGCAGTATTTT. Its protein is CASSLTSGRVVTDTQYF.

The rearrangement uses TRBV30 and TRBJ1-1, with TRBD1 matching 8 bases. The J segment lost 5 bases and the V segment lost 0 bases, leaving 5 bases of the junction unmatched. Germline V gene sequence: CDR1 GTSNPN, CDR2 SVGIG (reference sequence). CDR3 length equals 14 residues. CDR3 residues: CAWSVRTGWTEAFF. CDR3 sequence (DNA): TGTGCCTGGAGTGTAAGGACAGGGTGGACTGAAGCTTTCTTT. Full variable domain (outside the CDR3, taken from reference TRBV30 and TRBJ1-1): SQTIHQWPATLVQPVGSPLSLECTVEGTSNPNLYWYRQAAGRGLQLLFYSVGIGQISSEVPQNLSASRPQDRQFILSSKKLLLSDSGFYLCAWSVRTGWTEAFFGQGTRLTVV.

A single count supports this clone. At the DNA level, this CDR3 is encoded by other sequences in the same sample as well. The V and J genes are TRBV7-9 and TRBJ1-2, with no clear D. V dropped 1 base and J dropped 4 bases, with 16 bases sitting between them. The CDR3 extends over 16 amino acids. CDR1 is SEHNR and CDR2 is FQNEAQ in the germline V gene (reference sequence). Here the CDR3 DNA reads TGTGCCAGCAGCTTAGGTCCCGGGATAACCGGCTATGGCTACACCTTC. Residues: CASSLGPGITGYGYTF. Drawing the rest from reference TRBV7-9 and TRBJ1-2, the complete variable domain is DTGVSQNPRHKITKRGQNVTFRCDPISEHNRLYWYRQTLGQGPEFLTYFQNEAQLEKSRLLSDRFSAERPKGSFSTLEIQRTEQGDSAMYLCASSLGPGITGYGYTFGSGTRLTVV.

CDR3: CASSLRGSYGYTF. CDR3 coding DNA: TGTGCCAGCAGCTTGAGAGGGAGCTATGGCTACACCTTC. The chain carries TRBV11-1 and TRBJ1-2; D gene ambiguous. The V end was cut by 3 bases, the J end by 4 bases, with 9 bases between. From germline, CDR1 is SGHAT and CDR2 FQDESV (reference sequence). The CDR3 is 13 residues long.

The V call is TRBV28, the J call TRBJ2-7; the D gene is possibly TRBD1 (5 bases). CDR1 MDHEN and CDR2 SYDVKM come from the germline V gene. V lost 10 bases to trimming and J lost 5 bases, with 15 bases between them. The CDR3 covers 12 residues. This CDR3 is CATWTSVDEQYF. DNA of the CDR3: TGTGCCACCTGGACATCGGTCGACGAGCAGTACTTC. The full variable domain, with the rest looked up from reference TRBV28 and TRBJ2-7, is DVKVTQSSRYLVKRTGEKVFLECVQDMDHENMFWYRQDPGLGLRLIYFSYDVKMKEKGDIPEGYSVSREKKERFSLILESASTNQTSMYLCATWTSVDEQYFGPGTRLTVT.

The J gene is TRBJ2-3, the V gene TRBV4-3; TRBD2 agrees at 8 bases. The CDR3 runs 16 residues. Germline-derived CDR1 and CDR2 are LGHNA and YSLEER. With V trimmed by 0 bases and J by 3 bases, 5 bases remained unmatched. The chain's CDR3 is CASSQDTGGPTDTQYF. The CDR3 DNA reads as TGCGCCAGCAGCCAAGATACGGGGGGGCCAACAGATACGCAGTATTTT.

The chain joins TRBV5-8 to TRBJ2-7, with D perhaps matching TRBD2 (5 bases). CDR1 is SGHTS and CDR2 is YDEGEE in the germline V gene. This CDR3 comprises 13 residues. V shed 4 bases and J shed 5 bases, with 13 bases lying between them. The CDR3 here is CASSPRGLNEQYV. Here the CDR3 DNA reads TGTGCCAGCAGCCCTCGCGGACTCAACGAGCAGTACGTC.